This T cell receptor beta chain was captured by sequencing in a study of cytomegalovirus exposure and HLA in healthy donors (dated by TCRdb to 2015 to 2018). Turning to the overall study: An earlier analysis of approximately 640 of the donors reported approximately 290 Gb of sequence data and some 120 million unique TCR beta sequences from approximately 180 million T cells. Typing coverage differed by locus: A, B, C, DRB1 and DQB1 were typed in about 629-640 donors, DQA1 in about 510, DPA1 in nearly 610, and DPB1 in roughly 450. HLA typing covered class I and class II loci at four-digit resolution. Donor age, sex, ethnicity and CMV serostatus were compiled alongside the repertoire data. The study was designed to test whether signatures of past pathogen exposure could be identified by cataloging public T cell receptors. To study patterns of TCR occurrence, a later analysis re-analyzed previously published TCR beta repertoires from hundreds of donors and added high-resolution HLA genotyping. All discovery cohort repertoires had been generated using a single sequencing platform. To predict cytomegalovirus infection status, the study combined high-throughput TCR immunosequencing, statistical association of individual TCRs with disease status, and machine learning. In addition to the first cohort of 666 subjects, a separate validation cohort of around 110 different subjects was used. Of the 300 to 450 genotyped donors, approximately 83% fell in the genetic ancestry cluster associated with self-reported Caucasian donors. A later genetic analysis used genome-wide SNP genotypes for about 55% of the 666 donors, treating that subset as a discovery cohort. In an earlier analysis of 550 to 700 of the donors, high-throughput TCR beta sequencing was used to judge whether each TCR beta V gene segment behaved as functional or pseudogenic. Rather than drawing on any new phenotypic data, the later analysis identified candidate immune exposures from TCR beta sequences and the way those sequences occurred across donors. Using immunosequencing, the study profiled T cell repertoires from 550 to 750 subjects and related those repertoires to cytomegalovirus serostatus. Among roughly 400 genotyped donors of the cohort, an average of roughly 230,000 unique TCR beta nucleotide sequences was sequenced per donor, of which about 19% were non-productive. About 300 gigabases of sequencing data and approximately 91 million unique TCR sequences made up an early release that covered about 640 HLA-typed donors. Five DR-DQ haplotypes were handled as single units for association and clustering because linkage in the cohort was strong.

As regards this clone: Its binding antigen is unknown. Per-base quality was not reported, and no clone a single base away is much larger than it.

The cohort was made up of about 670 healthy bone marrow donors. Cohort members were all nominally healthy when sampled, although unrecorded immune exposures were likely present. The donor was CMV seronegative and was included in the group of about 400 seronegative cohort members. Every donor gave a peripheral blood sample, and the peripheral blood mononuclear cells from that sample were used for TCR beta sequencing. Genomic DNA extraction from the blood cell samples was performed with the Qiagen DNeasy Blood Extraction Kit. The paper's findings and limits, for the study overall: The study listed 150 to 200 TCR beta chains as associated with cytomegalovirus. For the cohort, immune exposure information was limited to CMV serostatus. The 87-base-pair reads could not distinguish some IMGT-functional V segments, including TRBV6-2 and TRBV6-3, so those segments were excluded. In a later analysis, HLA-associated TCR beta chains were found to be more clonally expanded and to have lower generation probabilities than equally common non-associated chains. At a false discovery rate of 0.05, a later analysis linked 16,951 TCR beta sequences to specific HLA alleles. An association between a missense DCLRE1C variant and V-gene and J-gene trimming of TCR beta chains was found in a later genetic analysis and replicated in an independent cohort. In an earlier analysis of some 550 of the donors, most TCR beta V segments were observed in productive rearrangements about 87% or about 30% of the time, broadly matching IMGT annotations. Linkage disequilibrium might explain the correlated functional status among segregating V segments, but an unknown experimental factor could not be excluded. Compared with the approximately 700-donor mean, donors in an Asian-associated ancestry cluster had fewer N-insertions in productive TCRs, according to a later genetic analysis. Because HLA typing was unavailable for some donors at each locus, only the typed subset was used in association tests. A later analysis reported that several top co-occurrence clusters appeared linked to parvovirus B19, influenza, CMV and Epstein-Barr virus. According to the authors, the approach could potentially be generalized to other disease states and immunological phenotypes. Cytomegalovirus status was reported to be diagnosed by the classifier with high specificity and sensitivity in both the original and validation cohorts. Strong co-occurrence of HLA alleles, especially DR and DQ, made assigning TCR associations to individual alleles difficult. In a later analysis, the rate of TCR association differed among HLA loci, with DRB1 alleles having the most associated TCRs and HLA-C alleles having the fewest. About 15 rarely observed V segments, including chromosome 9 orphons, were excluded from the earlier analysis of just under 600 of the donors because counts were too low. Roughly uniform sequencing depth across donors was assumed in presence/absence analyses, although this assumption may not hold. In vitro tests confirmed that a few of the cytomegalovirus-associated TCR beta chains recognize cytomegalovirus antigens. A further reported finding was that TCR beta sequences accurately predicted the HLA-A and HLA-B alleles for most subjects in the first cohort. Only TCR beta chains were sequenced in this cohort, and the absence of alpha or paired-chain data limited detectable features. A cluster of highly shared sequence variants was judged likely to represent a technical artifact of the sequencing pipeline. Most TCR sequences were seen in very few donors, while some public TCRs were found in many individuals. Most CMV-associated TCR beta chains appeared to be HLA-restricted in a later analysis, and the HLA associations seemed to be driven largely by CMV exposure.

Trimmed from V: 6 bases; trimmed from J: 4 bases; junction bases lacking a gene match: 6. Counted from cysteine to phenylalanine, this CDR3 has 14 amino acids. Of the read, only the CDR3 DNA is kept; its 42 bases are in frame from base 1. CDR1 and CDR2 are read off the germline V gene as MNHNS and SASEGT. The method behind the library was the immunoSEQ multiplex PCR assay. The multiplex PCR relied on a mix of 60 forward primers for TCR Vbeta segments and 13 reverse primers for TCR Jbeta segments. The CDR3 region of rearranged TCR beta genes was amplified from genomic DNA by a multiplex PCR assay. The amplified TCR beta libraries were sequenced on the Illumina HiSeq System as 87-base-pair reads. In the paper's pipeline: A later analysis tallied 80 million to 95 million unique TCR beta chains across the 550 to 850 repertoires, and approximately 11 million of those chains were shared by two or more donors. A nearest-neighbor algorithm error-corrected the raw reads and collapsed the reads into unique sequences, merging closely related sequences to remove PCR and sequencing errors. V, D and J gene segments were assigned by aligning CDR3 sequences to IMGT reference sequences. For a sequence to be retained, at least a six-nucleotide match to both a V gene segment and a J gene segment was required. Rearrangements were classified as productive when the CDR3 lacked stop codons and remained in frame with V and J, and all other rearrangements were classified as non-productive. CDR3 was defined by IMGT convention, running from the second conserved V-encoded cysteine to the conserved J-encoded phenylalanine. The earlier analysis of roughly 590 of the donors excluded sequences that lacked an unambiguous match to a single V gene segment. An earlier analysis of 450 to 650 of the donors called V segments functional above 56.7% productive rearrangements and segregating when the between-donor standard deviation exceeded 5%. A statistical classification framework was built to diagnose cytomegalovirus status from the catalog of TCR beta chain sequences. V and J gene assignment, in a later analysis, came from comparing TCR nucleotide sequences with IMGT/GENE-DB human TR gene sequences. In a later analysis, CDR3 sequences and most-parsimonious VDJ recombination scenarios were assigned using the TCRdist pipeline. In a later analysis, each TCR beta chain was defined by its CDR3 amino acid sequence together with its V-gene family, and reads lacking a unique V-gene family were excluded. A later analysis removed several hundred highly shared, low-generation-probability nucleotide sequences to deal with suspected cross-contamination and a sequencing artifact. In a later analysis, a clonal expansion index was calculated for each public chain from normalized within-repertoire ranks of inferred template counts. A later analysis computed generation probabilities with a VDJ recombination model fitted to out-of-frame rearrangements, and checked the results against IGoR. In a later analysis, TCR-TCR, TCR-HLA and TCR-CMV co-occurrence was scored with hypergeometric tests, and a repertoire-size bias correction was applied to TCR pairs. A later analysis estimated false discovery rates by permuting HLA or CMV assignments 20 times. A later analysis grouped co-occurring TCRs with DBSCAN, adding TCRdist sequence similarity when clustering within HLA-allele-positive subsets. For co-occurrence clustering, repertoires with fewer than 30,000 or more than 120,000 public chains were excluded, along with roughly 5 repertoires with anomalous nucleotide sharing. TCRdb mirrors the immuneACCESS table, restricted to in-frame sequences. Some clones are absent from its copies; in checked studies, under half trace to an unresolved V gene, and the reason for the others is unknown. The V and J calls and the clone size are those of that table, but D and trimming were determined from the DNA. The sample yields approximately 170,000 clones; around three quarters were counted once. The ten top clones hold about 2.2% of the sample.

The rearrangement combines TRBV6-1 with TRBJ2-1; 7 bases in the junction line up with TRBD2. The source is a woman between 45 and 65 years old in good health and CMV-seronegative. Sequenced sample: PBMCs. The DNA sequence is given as TGTGCCAGCAGGGGGGGGACGCGTTACAATGAGCAGTTCTTC. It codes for CASRGGTRYNEQFF.